The sequence of this TCR beta chain was determined in a study of blood T cell repertoires in COVID-19. The assay was immunoSEQ multiplex PCR, and TCRdb's table has in-frame clones only and misses some. This table has 250,000 to 350,000 clones, 89% appearing once. The germline gives CDR1 GTSNPN, CDR2 SVGIG (reference sequence). Between the trimmed V and J ends, which lost 3 bases and 2 bases, there was a span of 17 bases. The CDR3 totals 16 residues. This clone was counted a few times. Sequenced input: peripheral blood. The clonotype originates from a woman between 55 and 75 years old with acute or convalescent COVID-19. The gene calls are TRBV30 and TRBJ1-5; D call uncertain. CDR3 amino acids: CAWSPGMVGGNQPQHF. The CDR3 coding sequence is TGTGCCTGGAGCCCGGGTATGGTCGGCGGCAATCAGCCCCAGCATTTT.